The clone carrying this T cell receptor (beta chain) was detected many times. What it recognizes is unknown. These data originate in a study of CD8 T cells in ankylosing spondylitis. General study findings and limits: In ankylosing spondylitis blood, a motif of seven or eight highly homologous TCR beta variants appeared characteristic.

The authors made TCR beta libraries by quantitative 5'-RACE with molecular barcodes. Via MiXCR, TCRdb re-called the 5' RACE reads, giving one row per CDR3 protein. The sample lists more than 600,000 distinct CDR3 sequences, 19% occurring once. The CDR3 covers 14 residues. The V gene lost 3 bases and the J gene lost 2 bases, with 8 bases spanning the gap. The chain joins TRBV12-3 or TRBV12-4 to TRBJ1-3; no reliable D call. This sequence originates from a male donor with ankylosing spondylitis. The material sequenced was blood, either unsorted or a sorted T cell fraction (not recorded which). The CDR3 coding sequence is TGTGCCAGCAGTTTGAAGGGTGCTGGAAACACCATATATTTT. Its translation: CASSLKGAGNTIYF.